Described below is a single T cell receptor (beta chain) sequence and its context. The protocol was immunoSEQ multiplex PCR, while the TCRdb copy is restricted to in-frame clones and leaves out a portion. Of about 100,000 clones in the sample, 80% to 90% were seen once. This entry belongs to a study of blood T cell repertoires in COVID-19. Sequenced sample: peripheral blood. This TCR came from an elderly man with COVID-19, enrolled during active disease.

The CDR3 loop reads CATDRETGNTIYF. The DNA of the CDR3 is TGTGCCACCGATAGAGAAACTGGAAACACCATATATTTT. This rearrangement joins TRBV24-1 to TRBJ1-3; D is unclear. The CDR3 sequence is 13 residues long. Deletions cut 9 bases from V and 2 bases from J, with 10 bases between. Germline assignment: CDR1 KGHDR and CDR2 SFDVKD.